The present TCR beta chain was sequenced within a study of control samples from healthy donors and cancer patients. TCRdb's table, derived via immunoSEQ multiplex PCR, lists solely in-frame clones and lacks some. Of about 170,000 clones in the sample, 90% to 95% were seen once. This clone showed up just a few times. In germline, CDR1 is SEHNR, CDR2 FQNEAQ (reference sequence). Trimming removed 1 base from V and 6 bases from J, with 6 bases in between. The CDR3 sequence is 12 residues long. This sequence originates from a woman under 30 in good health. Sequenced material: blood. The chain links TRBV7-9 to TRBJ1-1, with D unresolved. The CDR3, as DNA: TGTGCCAGCAGCTTAGGGGGTCCTGAAGCTTTCTTT. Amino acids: CASSLGGPEAFF.